In its sample, the clone carrying this T cell receptor beta chain was seen many times. Its antigen is undetermined. This sample was included in a study of early T cells in non-severe SARS-CoV-2 infection. Study summary: Bulk RNA from unsorted whole blood was sequenced; chains were unpaired.

Germline-derived CDR1 and CDR2 are SGHRS and YFSETQ. V was clipped by 4 bases and J by 6 bases, with 22 bases between them. This CDR3 has 16 residues. Study-level points and caveats: There was a bias toward anti-spike CD8 responses in VDJdb matching, which missed private and CD4 specificities.

Attached unique molecular identifiers marked individual cDNA molecules. TCRdb independently ran MiXCR on the 5' RACE reads; one entry per CDR3 protein. Of under 50,000 distinct CDR3 sequences in the sample, approximately 4.1% were seen once. This clonotype was sampled from an adult who was a healthcare worker with PCR-confirmed SARS-CoV-2 infection or an uninfected control (not recorded which). The sequenced material came from whole blood. The chain joins TRBV5-1 to TRBJ1-1, with D maybe TRBD1 (6 bases). As DNA, the CDR3 is TGCGCCAGCAGCCATCGCCCCGCACAAAACAGGGCTGAAGCTTTCTTT. Translating it yields CASSHRPAQNRAEAFF.